This TCR beta chain was documented in a study of shared clonotypes between healthy human individuals. Points from the study as a whole: Sampling used blood alone; tissue repertoires probably differ. What rarefaction showed was incomplete sorted-subset sequencing despite large depth. Between a handful of donors, naive CD4 clonotypes were shared at a level of roughly 5.5%. Generation probability values for non-shared clonotypes were lower than those for clonotypes shared by all four donors.

Naive-designated CD8 cells lacked CD45RO, were positively enriched for CCR7, and omitted terminally differentiated effector memory CD45RA+ cells. As for this clone: Its antigen is unknown.

Libraries were prepared by immunoSEQ multiplex PCR; TCRdb keeps only in-frame clonotypes and omits some of them. The sample carries roughly 2.1 million clones, around 93% recorded once. V was shortened by 2 bases and J by 5 bases, with 17 bases between the two germline ends. The germline V gene encodes CDR1 GTSNPN and CDR2 SVGIG (reference sequence). The CDR3 totals 15 residues. The genes are TRBV30 and TRBJ2-3; possibly TRBD1 or TRBD2 for D (6 bases each). The receptor was isolated from a man between 18 and 29 years old in good health. Some clones in this sample may be carry-over from other donors' samples. Sequenced input: naive CD8+ T cells from PBMCs. CDR3 nucleotide sequence: TGTGCCTGGAGTCTAATGGGGGGCGCAGGAGATACGCAGTATTTT. Its translation: CAWSLMGGAGDTQYF.